A selection of T cell receptor beta chains follows, all from one sample in a study of T cells after posttransplantation cyclophosphamide. Assay used: immunoSEQ multiplex PCR; TCRdb lists only in-frame clones, some missing. This sample has about 34,000 clones, each found more than once. The sequenced sample was PBMCs. These receptors were obtained from a woman between 50 and 59 years old in good health and a related stem cell transplant donor. Each CDR3 is given with its conserved first and last residue. Fields, in order: D gene, clone size, J gene, V gene, CDR3 DNA, CDR3 protein. A D gene is named only where the DNA matches it firmly. Only some rows state a clone size, as once, few, many or a class for expanded clones.

d_gene: TRBD1; abundance: few; j_gene: TRBJ2-1; v_gene: TRBV29-1; CDR3nt: TGCAGCGTTGAAGGGACAGGCAAAAACAATGAGCAGTTCTTC; CDR3aa: CSVEGTGKNNEQFF
d_gene: TRBD2; abundance: -; j_gene: TRBJ2-3; v_gene: TRBV9; CDR3nt: TGTGCCAGCAGCGCGGATCTAGCGGGAGGGCCAGATACGCAGTATTTT; CDR3aa: CASSADLAGGPDTQYF
d_gene: -; abundance: many; j_gene: TRBJ2-2; v_gene: TRBV5-1; CDR3nt: TGCGCCAGCATACAGGGGAACACCGGGGAGCTGTTTTTT; CDR3aa: CASIQGNTGELFF
d_gene: -; abundance: -; j_gene: TRBJ2-5; v_gene: TRBV29-1; CDR3nt: TGCAGCGTTGAAGGAGGCACGGAGATCGGGGGAGAGGAGACCCAGTACTTC; CDR3aa: CSVEGGTEIGGEETQYF
d_gene: TRBD1; abundance: few; j_gene: TRBJ1-2; v_gene: TRBV29-1; CDR3nt: TGCAGCGTTGACCAACACCGGGACAGCTATGGCTACACCTTC; CDR3aa: CSVDQHRDSYGYTF
d_gene: -; abundance: many; j_gene: TRBJ2-1; v_gene: TRBV6-1; CDR3nt: TGTGCCAGCAGGGGACAATTGAATGAGCAGTTCTTC; CDR3aa: CASRGQLNEQFF
d_gene: -; abundance: many; j_gene: TRBJ1-2; v_gene: TRBV2; CDR3nt: TGTGCCAGCAGTGAATCCCGGGACTCCTATGGCTACACCTTC; CDR3aa: CASSESRDSYGYTF
d_gene: -; abundance: many; j_gene: TRBJ1-1; v_gene: TRBV6-5; CDR3nt: TGTGCCAGCAGTAACAGGGTAGGGACTGAAGCTTTCTTT; CDR3aa: CASSNRVGTEAFF
d_gene: -; abundance: many; j_gene: TRBJ2-3; v_gene: TRBV4-3; CDR3nt: TGCGCCAGCAGCCAAGATCTCAGCGGTTTCACAGATACGCAGTATTTT; CDR3aa: CASSQDLSGFTDTQYF
d_gene: -; abundance: few; j_gene: TRBJ1-2; v_gene: TRBV19; CDR3nt: TGTGCCAGTAGTATAGGTGGCGGAACCTATGGCTACACCTTC; CDR3aa: CASSIGGGTYGYTF
d_gene: TRBD2; abundance: many; j_gene: TRBJ2-1; v_gene: TRBV10-1; CDR3nt: TGCGCCAGCAGTGATTCCGGGACTAGCCCGTTCTTC; CDR3aa: CASSDSGTSPFF
d_gene: TRBD2; abundance: many; j_gene: TRBJ2-1; v_gene: TRBV7-6; CDR3nt: TGTGCCAGCAGGACAGCGGGGTCCTACAATGAGCAGTTCTTC; CDR3aa: CASRTAGSYNEQFF
d_gene: TRBD2; abundance: -; j_gene: TRBJ2-3; v_gene: TRBV18; CDR3nt: TGTGCCAGCTCTCCTGGACTAGCCCCAGATACGCAGTATTTT; CDR3aa: CASSPGLAPDTQYF
d_gene: -; abundance: many; j_gene: TRBJ2-4; v_gene: TRBV5-1; CDR3nt: TGCGCCAGCAGCTTGGCCTGGCGACAGGACGAAAACATTCAGTACTTC; CDR3aa: CASSLAWRQDENIQYF
d_gene: TRBD1; abundance: many; j_gene: TRBJ1-3; v_gene: TRBV11-2; CDR3nt: TGTGCCAGCAGCGTGGGACAGGGGGCGGCTGGAAACACCATATATTTT; CDR3aa: CASSVGQGAAGNTIYF
d_gene: -; abundance: many; j_gene: TRBJ2-1; v_gene: TRBV6-5; CDR3nt: TGTGCCAGCAGCTCCCCCGGGACTGTTAATGAGCAGTTCTTC; CDR3aa: CASSSPGTVNEQFF
d_gene: TRBD1; abundance: -; j_gene: TRBJ1-2; v_gene: TRBV6-2/TRBV6-3; CDR3nt: TGTGCCAGCAGTACCCACGGGACAGGGGGCGTGTATGGCTACACCTTC; CDR3aa: CASSTHGTGGVYGYTF
d_gene: TRBD2; abundance: many; j_gene: TRBJ2-1; v_gene: TRBV19; CDR3nt: TGTGCCAGTAAGAGTGGCGGGAGGGCCCACAATGAGCAGTTCTTC; CDR3aa: CASKSGGRAHNEQFF
d_gene: TRBD1; abundance: many; j_gene: TRBJ1-1; v_gene: TRBV6-1; CDR3nt: TGTGCCAGCCACTTCCGGGACAGGGTGAACACTGAAGCTTTCTTT; CDR3aa: CASHFRDRVNTEAFF
d_gene: -; abundance: many; j_gene: TRBJ2-6; v_gene: TRBV2; CDR3nt: TGTGCCAGCAGGGCGGTCTCTGGGGCCAACGTCCTGACTTTC; CDR3aa: CASRAVSGANVLTF
d_gene: TRBD1; abundance: many; j_gene: TRBJ2-7; v_gene: TRBV5-1; CDR3nt: TGCGCCAGCAGCTTGGATCGGGGAGCCGGGACAGGGGGCAACGAGCAGTACTTC; CDR3aa: CASSLDRGAGTGGNEQYF
d_gene: -; abundance: many; j_gene: TRBJ1-5; v_gene: TRBV7-2; CDR3nt: TGTGCCAGCAGCTGGCTGGCAGGCAATCAGCCCCAGCATTTT; CDR3aa: CASSWLAGNQPQHF
d_gene: TRBD1; abundance: many; j_gene: TRBJ2-7; v_gene: TRBV6-5; CDR3nt: TGTGCCAGCAGTTCGGACAGGGCCCGCTACGAGCAGTACTTC; CDR3aa: CASSSDRARYEQYF
d_gene: TRBD2; abundance: many; j_gene: TRBJ2-7; v_gene: TRBV29-1; CDR3nt: TGCAGTGCCGCGAGCGGGGCCTACGAGCAGTACTTC; CDR3aa: CSAASGAYEQYF
d_gene: TRBD1; abundance: -; j_gene: TRBJ1-2; v_gene: TRBV9; CDR3nt: TGTGCCAGCAGCGCCACGGGACAGGGAAGTTTAAGTAGGCCTCAGGCGGGAGGCTACACCTTC; CDR3aa: CASSATGQGSLSRPQAGGYTF
d_gene: -; abundance: many; j_gene: TRBJ1-1; v_gene: TRBV27; CDR3nt: TGTGCCAGCAGTTTACGGGGGGGAGTTACTGAAGCTTTCTTT; CDR3aa: CASSLRGGVTEAFF
d_gene: TRBD1; abundance: few; j_gene: TRBJ2-4; v_gene: TRBV15; CDR3nt: TGTGCCACCAGCAGAGCTCGGGGGACAGGGGGCGCGGGGGCCAAAAACATTCAGTACTTC; CDR3aa: CATSRARGTGGAGAKNIQYF
d_gene: -; abundance: many; j_gene: TRBJ2-7; v_gene: TRBV6-5; CDR3nt: TGTGCCAGCAGTCTGCGGGATGGGAGGTACGAGCAGTACTTC; CDR3aa: CASSLRDGRYEQYF
d_gene: TRBD2; abundance: many; j_gene: TRBJ2-5; v_gene: TRBV5-1; CDR3nt: TGCGCCAGCAGCATTGGGACTAGCGGTGGGGAGACCCAGTACTTC; CDR3aa: CASSIGTSGGETQYF
d_gene: TRBD2; abundance: many; j_gene: TRBJ2-1; v_gene: TRBV7-3; CDR3nt: TGTGCCAGCAGCCCGGGTAGCGGGAGGACCCTACTGCCGGATGAGCAGTTCTTC; CDR3aa: CASSPGSGRTLLPDEQFF